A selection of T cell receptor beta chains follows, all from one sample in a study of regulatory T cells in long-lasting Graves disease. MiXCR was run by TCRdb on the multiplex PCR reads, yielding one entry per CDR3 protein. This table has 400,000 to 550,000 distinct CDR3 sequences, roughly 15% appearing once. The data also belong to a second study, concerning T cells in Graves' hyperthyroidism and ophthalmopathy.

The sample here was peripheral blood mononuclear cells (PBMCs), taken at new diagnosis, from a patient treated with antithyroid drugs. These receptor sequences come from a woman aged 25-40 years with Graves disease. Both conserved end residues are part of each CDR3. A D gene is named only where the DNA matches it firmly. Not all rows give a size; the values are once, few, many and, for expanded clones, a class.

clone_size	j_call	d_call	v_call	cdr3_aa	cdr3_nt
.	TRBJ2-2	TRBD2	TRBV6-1	CASKLTSGSGNTGELFF	TGTGCCAGCAAACTGACTAGCGGGAGCGGGAACACCGGGGAGCTGTTTTTT
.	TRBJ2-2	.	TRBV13	CASSPTPPGELFF	TGTGCCAGCAGCCCAACGCCCCCCGGGGAGCTGTTTTTT
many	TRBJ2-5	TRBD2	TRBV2	CASSGLAGEETQYF	TGTGCCAGCAGTGGGCTAGCGGGGGAAGAGACCCAGTACTTC
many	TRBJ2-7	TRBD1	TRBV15	CATSSGQGTHEQYF	TGTGCCACCAGCAGTGGACAGGGAACCCACGAGCAGTACTTC
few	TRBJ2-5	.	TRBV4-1	CASSLLSEQETQYF	TGCGCCAGCAGCCTGCTTAGTGAACAAGAGACCCAGTACTTC
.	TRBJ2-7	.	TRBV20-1	CSAIFRVSYEQYF	TGCAGTGCTATATTCCGGGTCTCCTACGAGCAGTACTTC
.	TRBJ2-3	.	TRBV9	CASSIGVVDTDTQYF	TGTGCCAGCAGCATAGGGGTCGTGGACACAGATACGCAGTATTTT
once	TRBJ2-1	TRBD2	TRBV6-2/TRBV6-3	CASSPTSGRAFLNEQFF	TGTGCCAGCAGCCCTACTAGCGGGAGGGCCTTTTTGAATGAGCAGTTCTTC
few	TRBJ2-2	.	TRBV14	CASSPWGSNTGELFF	TGTGCCAGCAGCCCTTGGGGATCTAACACCGGGGAGCTGTTTTTT
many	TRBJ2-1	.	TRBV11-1	CASSLGGQAGENEQFF	TGTGCCAGCAGCTTAGGGGGACAAGCGGGCGAAAATGAGCAGTTCTTC
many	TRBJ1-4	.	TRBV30	CAWNQDPTNEKLFF	TGTGCCTGGAATCAGGACCCCACTAATGAAAAACTGTTTTTT
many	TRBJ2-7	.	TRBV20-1	CSARDSRRSYEQYF	TGCAGTGCTAGAGATTCCAGGCGCTCCTACGAGCAGTACTTC
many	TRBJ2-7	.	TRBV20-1	CSARMEYEQYF	TGCAGTGCTAGAATGGAGTACGAGCAGTACTTC
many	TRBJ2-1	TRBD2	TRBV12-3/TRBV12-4	CASSSSAGVFNEQFF	TGTGCCAGCAGTTCGAGCGCGGGAGTCTTCAATGAGCAGTTCTTC
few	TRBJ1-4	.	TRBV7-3	CASSSRERTGNEKLFF	TGTGCCAGCAGCTCTCGAGAGAGGACTGGTAATGAAAAACTGTTTTTT
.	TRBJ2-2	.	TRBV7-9	CASSSGRSQEELFF	TGTGCCAGCAGCTCAGGGCGGTCCCAGGAGGAGCTGTTTTTT
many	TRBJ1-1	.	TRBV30	CAWSPTTATEAFF	TGTGCCTGGAGTCCCACCACTGCCACTGAAGCTTTCTTT
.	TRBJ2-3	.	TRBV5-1	CASSFRGRTITDTQYF	TGCGCCAGCAGCTTTAGAGGACGGACAATCACAGATACGCAGTATTTT
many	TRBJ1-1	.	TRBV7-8	CASSLFPAVTEAFF	TGTGCCAGCAGCCTATTCCCAGCTGTCACTGAAGCTTTCTTT
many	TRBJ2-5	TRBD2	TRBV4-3	CASSQEGVAGGVTETQYF	TGCGCCAGCAGCCAAGAAGGGGTAGCGGGAGGGGTAACAGAGACCCAGTACTTC
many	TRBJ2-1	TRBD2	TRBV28	CASRGLAGTSYNEQFF	TGTGCCAGCAGGGGACTAGCGGGAACATCCTACAATGAGCAGTTCTTC
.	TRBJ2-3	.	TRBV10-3	CAISVTGYTDTQYF	TGTGCCATCAGTGTCACGGGATACACAGATACGCAGTATTTT